This TCR beta chain was identified during a study of blood T cell repertoires in COVID-19. Study summary: Whether acute or convalescent, the COVID-19 samples came from the United States, Italy and Spain. T cells, B-cell-depleted T cells, or PBMCs supplied cDNA or gDNA.

Between the trimmed V and J ends, which lost 1 base and 4 bases, there was a span of 9 bases. The V gene's germline CDR1 is SGHDT and CDR2 YYEEEE. The CDR3 extends over 14 amino acids. Original handling: The authors estimated nucleated cell counts from reference gene primer amplification. Repertoires were generated with immunoSEQ multiplex PCR, while TCRdb's copy carries only in-frame clones and drops some. That table gives V, J and clone size, and the DNA gave D and trimming. The table includes 90,000 to 100,000 clones, about 71% detected once. Sequenced input: peripheral blood. The genes are TRBV5-6 and TRBJ1-3; no reliable D call. This TCR came from an older woman in a cohort sampled during active or convalescent COVID-19. The CDR3 coding sequence is TGTGCCAGCAGCTTGCTCCGGTTGGGAAACACCATATATTTT. This translates into CASSLLRLGNTIYF.